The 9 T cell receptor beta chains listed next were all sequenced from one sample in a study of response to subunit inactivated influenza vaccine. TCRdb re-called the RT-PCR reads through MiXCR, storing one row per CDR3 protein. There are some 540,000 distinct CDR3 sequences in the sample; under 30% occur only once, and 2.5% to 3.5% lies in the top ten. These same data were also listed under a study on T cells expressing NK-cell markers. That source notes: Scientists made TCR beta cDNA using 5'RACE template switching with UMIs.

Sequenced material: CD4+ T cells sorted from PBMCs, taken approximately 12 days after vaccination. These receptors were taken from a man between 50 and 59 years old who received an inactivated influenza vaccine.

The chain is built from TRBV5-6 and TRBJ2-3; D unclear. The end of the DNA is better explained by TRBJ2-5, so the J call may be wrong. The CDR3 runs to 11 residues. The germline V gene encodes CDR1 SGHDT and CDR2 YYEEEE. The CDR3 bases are TGTGCCAGCAGCTTGGGATCTACCCAGTACTTC. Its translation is CASSLGSTQYF.

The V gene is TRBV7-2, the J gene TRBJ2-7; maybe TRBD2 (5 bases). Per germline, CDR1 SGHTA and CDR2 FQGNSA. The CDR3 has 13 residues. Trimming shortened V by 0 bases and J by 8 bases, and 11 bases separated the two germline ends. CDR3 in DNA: TGTGCCAGCAGCTTAGCAGGGAGTTCGCAGCAGTACTTC. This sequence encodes CASSLAGSSQQYF.

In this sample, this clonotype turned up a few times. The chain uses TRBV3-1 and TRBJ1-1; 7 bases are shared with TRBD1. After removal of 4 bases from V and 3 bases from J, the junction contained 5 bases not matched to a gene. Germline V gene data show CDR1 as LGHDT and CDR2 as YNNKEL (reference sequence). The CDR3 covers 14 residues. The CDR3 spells CASSLGTVYTEAFF. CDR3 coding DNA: TGTGCCAGCAGCCTAGGGACAGTCTACACTGAAGCTTTCTTT.

The CDR3 bases are TGTGCCAGCAGTTTAAAAGGCACCGTGGCAGGGAACGAGCAGTACTTC. It codes for CASSLKGTVAGNEQYF. This rearrangement joins TRBV28 to TRBJ2-7, with D possibly being TRBD1 (5 bases). Trimming left V 2 bases short and J 5 bases short, with 19 bases between. The CDR3 runs to 16 residues. In germline, CDR1 is MDHEN, CDR2 SYDVKM.

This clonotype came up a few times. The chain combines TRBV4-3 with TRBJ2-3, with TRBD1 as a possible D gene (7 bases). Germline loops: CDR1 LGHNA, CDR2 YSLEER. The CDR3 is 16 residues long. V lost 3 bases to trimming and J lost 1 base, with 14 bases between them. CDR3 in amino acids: CASSHQGGGGTDTQYF. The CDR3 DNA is TGCGCCAGCAGCCACCAGGGGGGCGGAGGCACAGATACGCAGTATTTT.

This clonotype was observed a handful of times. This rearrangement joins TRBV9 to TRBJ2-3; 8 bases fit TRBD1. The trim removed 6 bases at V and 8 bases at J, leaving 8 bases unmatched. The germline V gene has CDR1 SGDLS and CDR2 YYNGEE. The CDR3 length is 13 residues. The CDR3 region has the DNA TGTGCCAGCACTAGGACAGGGTCATCTACGCAGTATTTT. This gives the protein CASTRTGSSTQYF.

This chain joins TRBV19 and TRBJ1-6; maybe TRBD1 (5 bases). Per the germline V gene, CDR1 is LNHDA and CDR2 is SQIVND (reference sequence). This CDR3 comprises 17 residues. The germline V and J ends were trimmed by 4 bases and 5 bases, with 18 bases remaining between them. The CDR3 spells CASSTRPRTLDNSPLHF. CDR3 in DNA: TGTGCCAGTAGTACACGGCCCCGGACACTGGATAATTCACCCCTCCACTTT.

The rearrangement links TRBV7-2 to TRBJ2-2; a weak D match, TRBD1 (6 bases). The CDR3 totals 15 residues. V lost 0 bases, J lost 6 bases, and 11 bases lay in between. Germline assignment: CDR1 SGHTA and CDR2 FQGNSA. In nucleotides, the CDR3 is TGTGCCAGCAGCTTAGCGATTGGGGGCGCCGGGGAGCTGTTTTTT. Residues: CASSLAIGGAGELFF.

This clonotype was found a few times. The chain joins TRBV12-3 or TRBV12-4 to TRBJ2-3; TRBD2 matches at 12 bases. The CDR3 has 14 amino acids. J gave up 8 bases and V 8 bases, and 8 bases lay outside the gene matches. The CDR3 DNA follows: TGTGCCAGCCGACTAGCGGGGGAAATGGTTACGCAGTATTTT. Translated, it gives CASRLAGEMVTQYF.